This T cell receptor (beta chain) was identified in a study of monozygotic twins with inflammatory bowel disease. General study points: Patient-specific immunosuppressive treatments may have made repertoires more variable.

From its re-call of the 5' RACE reads, TCRdb lists each CDR3 protein once, without DNA. The sample holds under 150,000 distinct CDR3 sequences. CDR1 and CDR2 (germline): LNHDA, SQIVND (reference sequence). The CDR3 runs 14 residues. On this clonotype: The antigen remains unidentified.

The sequence derives from a human donor with ulcerative colitis or Crohn's disease, or a healthy co-twin of an affected twin (not recorded which). The genes are TRBV19 and TRBJ1-5. Sequencing input: blood. The CDR3: CASSIGLRNQPQHF.